A single sample is the source of the 9 T cell receptor beta chains below, sequenced in a study of T cell changes during pregnancy in multiple sclerosis. Libraries were prepared by immunoSEQ multiplex PCR; TCRdb keeps only in-frame clonotypes and omits some of them. The profile shows tens of thousands of clones, roughly 92% of them singletons. The input for sequencing was CD8+ T cells from peripheral blood mononuclear cells, taken in the third trimester of pregnancy. These receptors originate from a female donor in good health, enrolled as a control in a pregnancy study.

J is TRBJ1-1 and V is TRBV7-2; D might be TRBD1 (5 bases). This CDR3 has 14 residues. V lost 6 bases, J lost 3 bases, and 14 bases lay in between. The germline CDR1 and CDR2 sequences are SGHTA and FQGNSA. For the CDR3, the DNA is TGTGCCAGCAGGGTACCGGTAGGGGACACTGAAGCTTTCTTT. Translated: CASRVPVGDTEAFF.

V usage is TRBV27 and J usage is TRBJ2-5; tentatively, D is TRBD1 (5 bases). The V gene lost 4 bases and the J gene lost 1 base, with 10 bases spanning the gap. The CDR3 is made up of 14 amino acids. CDR1 is MNHEY and CDR2 is SMNVEV in the germline V gene (reference sequence). Here the CDR3 reads CASSSRQTQETQYF. In DNA form, the CDR3 reads TGTGCCAGCAGTTCGAGACAGACCCAAGAGACCCAGTACTTC.

The chain combines TRBV13 with TRBJ1-1, with a possible D match to TRBD1 (5 bases). Trimming removed 2 bases at V and 4 bases at J, with 11 bases between. CDR3 length: 14 amino acids. CDR1 is PRHDT, CDR2 FYEKMQ, per germline (reference sequence). In DNA, the CDR3 is TGTGCCAGCAGCTTAACAGGTTTGGTCACTGAAGCTTTCTTT. Translation: CASSLTGLVTEAFF.

The chain couples TRBV7-2 to TRBJ1-3, with no clear D. The CDR3 has 12 amino acids. CDR1 SGHTA and CDR2 FQGNSA come from the germline V gene. Trimming shortened V by 3 bases and J by 4 bases, and 4 bases separated the two germline ends. The CDR3 is CASSFEGNTIYF. DNA of the CDR3: TGTGCCAGCAGCTTTGAGGGAAACACCATATATTTT.

The V call is TRBV5-4, the J call TRBJ1-3; D may be TRBD1 (5 bases). Germline CDR1 SGHNT, CDR2 YYREEE (reference sequence). V dropped 7 bases and J dropped 3 bases, with 23 bases sitting between them. The CDR3 consists of 17 residues. CDR3 loop: CASGRIGPGTFGNTIYF. In DNA form, the CDR3 reads TGTGCCAGCGGCCGAATTGGTCCAGGGACTTTTGGAAACACCATATATTTT. The whole variable domain, remainder taken from reference TRBV5-4 and TRBJ1-3, is ETGVTQSPTHLIKTRGQQVTLRCSSQSGHNTVSWYQQALGQGPQFIFQYYREEENGRGNFPPRFSGLQFPNYSSELNVNALELDDSALYLCASGRIGPGTFGNTIYFGEGSWLTVV.

The table lists this clone with a count of one. This chain uses TRBV6-1 with TRBJ2-3, with D unresolved. V was pared by 0 bases and J by 0 bases, with 4 bases between. Germline CDR1 reads MNHNS; CDR2 reads SASEGT. CDR3 size: 14 residues. The CDR3 is CASSEAGSTDTQYF. The CDR3 DNA reads TGTGCCAGCAGTGAAGCTGGCAGCACAGATACGCAGTATTTT.

The chain uses TRBV30 and TRBJ2-7, with 8 bases aligning to TRBD1. The CDR3 extends over 19 amino acids. The V and J ends lost 4 bases and 1 base, in that order; junction bases with no gene match: 21. The germline CDR1 and CDR2 sequences are GTSNPN and SVGIG (reference sequence). CDR3 loop: CAWKDPKSVGRGLSYEQYF. CDR3 nucleotides: TGTGCCTGGAAGGACCCAAAGTCTGTGGGCAGGGGGCTTTCCTACGAGCAGTACTTC.

This clone has a handful of counts. The chain carries TRBV2 and TRBJ1-2; the match to TRBD1 covers 7 bases. The trim removed 6 bases at V and 6 bases at J, leaving 1 base unmatched. CDR1 and CDR2 from the germline V gene are SNHLY and FYNNEI. The CDR3 is made up of 11 amino acids. DNA of the CDR3: TGTGCCAGCAGGGGGACAGATGGCTACACCTTC. Protein product: CASRGTDGYTF.

V is TRBV5-4 and J is TRBJ1-2, with 10 bases fitting TRBD1. Germline trimming cut 0 bases from V and 2 bases from J; bases unmatched to any gene: 10. This CDR3 has 18 amino acids. The germline CDR1 and CDR2 sequences are SGHNT and YYREEE (reference sequence). CDR3 protein: CASSLGSFVGQGNYGYTF. In DNA form, the CDR3 reads TGTGCCAGCAGCTTGGGCTCGTTTGTGGGACAGGGGAACTATGGCTACACCTTC.